The TCR beta chain under discussion was sequenced for a study of CD8 T cells in Susac syndrome. An amount of RNA that ranged from roughly 0.5 to 1 ug was reverse transcribed with random hexamers. Amplification of TCR beta CDR3 was carried out by immunoSEQ multiplex PCR, which covered 54 Vbeta and 13 Jbeta segments. TCRdb analysed the immunoSEQ multiplex PCR reads with MiXCR anew, one entry per CDR3 protein. The top ten clones hold under 0.095% of a sample with 90,000 to 150,000 distinct CDR3 sequences, around 94% of them seen once. Trimming took 1 base from V and 13 from J; bases not matched to a gene: 2. Germline V gene data show CDR1 as SNHLY and CDR2 as FYNNEI. The CDR3 consists of 12 residues. CD8+ and CD4+ blood T cells underwent TCR beta sequencing. The multiple sclerosis controls consisted of treatment-naive patients with relapsing-remitting disease, either stable or active. In contrast to the negatively isolated CD8+ and CD4+ T cells, TEMRA cells were FACS-enriched.

Sequenced material: CD4+ T cells from PBMCs. The chain employs TRBV2 and TRBJ1-5; 9 positions match TRBD1. The receptor was derived from a human donor with multiple sclerosis. The CDR3 DNA follows: TGTGCCAGCAGTGAAGGGACAGGGGTACAGCATTTT. Protein sequence: CASSEGTGVQHF.